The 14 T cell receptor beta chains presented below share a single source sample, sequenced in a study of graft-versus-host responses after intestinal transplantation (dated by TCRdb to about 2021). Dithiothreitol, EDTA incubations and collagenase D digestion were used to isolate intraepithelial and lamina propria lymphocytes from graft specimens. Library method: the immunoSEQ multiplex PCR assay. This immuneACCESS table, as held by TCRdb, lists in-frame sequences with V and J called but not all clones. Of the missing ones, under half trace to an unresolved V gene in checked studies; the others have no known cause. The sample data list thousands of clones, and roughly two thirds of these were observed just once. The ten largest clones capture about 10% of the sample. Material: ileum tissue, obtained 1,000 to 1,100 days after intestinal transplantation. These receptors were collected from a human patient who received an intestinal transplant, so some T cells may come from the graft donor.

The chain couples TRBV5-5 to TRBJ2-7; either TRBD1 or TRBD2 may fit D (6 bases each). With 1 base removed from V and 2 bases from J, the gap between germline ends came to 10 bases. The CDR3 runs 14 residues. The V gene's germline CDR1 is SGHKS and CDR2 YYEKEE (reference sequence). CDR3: CASSLQGGPYEQYF. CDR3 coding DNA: TGTGCCAGCAGCTTGCAAGGGGGGCCCTACGAGCAGTACTTC.

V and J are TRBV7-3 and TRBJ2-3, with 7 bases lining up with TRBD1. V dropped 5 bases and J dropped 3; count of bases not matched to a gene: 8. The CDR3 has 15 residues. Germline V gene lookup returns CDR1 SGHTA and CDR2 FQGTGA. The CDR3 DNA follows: TGTGCCAGCAGCCTAGACGGGACAGAGACAGATACGCAGTATTTT. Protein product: CASSLDGTETDTQYF.

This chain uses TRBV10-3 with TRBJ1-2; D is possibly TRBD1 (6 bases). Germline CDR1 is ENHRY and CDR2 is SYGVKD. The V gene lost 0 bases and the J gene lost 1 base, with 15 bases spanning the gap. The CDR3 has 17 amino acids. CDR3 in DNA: TGTGCCATCAGTGAGTCGCCAGGGGTGGCAGTTAACTATGGCTACACCTTC. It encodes CAISESPGVAVNYGYTF.

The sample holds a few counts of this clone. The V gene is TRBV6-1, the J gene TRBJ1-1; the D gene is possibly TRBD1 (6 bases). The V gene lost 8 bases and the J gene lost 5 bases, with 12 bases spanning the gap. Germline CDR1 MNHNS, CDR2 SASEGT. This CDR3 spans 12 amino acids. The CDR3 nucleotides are TGTGCCAGCGTGGGAGGGGGAACTGAAGCTTTCTTT. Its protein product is CASVGGGTEAFF.

CDR3 in amino acids: CASVSGSSYEQYF. The CDR3 DNA follows: TGTGCCAGCGTATCAGGTTCCTCCTACGAGCAGTACTTC. The chain carries TRBV6-6 and TRBJ2-5; D is undetermined. The J call may be faulty, since TRBJ2-7 better matches the DNA end. Germline V gene lookup returns CDR1 MNHNY and CDR2 SVGAGI (reference sequence). This CDR3 region has 13 residues.

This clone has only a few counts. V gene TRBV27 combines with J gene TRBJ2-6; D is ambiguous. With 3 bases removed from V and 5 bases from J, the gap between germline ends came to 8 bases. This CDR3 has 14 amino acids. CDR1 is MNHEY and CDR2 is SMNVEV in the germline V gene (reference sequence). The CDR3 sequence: CASSLGSRANVLTF. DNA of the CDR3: TGTGCCAGCAGTTTGGGCTCGAGGGCCAACGTCCTGACTTTC. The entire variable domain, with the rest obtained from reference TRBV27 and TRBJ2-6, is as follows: EAQVTQNPRYLITVTGKKLTVTCSQNMNHEYMSWYRQDPGLGLRQIYYSMNVEVTDKGDVPEGYKVSRKEKRNFPLILESPSPNQTSLYFCASSLGSRANVLTFGAGSRLTVL.

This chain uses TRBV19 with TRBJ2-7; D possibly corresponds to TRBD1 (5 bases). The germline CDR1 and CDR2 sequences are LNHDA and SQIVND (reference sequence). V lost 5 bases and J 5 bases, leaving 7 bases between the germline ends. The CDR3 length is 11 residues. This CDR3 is CASSQGNEQYF. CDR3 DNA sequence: TGTGCCAGTAGTCAGGGAAACGAGCAGTACTTC.

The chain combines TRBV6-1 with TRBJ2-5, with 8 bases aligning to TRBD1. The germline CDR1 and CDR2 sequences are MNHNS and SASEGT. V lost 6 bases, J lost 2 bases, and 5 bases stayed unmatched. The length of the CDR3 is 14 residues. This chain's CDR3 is CASSQGASQETQYF. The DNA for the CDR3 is TGTGCCAGCAGCCAGGGGGCTTCTCAAGAGACCCAGTACTTC.

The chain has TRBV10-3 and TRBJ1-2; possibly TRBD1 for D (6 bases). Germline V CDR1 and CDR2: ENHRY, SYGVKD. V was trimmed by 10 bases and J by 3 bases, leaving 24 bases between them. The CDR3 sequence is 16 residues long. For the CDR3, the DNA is TGTGCCACCCTCGATTTGACAGGCGGTTTCGACTATGGCTACACCTTC. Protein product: CATLDLTGGFDYGYTF.

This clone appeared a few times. CDR3 loop: CASSPQGRTEAFF. CDR3 nucleotides: TGTGCCAGCAGCCCCCAAGGAAGGACTGAAGCTTTCTTT. The chain carries TRBV11-2 and TRBJ1-1; D not certain. V was clipped by 5 bases and J by 5 bases, with 12 bases between them. This CDR3 contains 13 residues. Germline V lookup: CDR1 SGHAT, CDR2 FQNNGV.

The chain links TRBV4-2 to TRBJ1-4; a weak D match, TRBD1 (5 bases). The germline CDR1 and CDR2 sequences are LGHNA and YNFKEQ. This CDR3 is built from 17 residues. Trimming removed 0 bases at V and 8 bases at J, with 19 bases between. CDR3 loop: CASSQDPASSGGEKLFF. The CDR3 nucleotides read TGTGCCAGCAGCCAAGATCCTGCCTCCTCCGGGGGAGAAAAACTGTTTTTT.

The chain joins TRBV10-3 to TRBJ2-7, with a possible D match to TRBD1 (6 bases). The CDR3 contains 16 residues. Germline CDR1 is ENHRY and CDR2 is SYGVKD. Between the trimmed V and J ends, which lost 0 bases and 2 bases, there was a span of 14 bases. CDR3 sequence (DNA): TGTGCCATCAGTGAGTCTGGACAGAAAAAGCCCTACGAGCAGTACTTC. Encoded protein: CAISESGQKKPYEQYF.

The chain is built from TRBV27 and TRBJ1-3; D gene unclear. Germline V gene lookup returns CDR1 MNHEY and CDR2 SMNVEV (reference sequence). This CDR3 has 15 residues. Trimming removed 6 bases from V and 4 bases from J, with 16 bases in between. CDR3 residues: CASSPQPLGGNTIYF. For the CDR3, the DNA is TGTGCCAGCAGCCCGCAGCCCCTAGGGGGAAACACCATATATTTT.

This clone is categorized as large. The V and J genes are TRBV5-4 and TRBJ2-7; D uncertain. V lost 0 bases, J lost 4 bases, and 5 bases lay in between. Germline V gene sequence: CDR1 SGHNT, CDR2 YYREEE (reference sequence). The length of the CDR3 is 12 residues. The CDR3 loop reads CASSLDGYEQYV. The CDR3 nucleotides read TGTGCCAGCAGCTTGGACGGTTACGAGCAGTACGTC.